The 24 T cell receptor beta chains in this list originate from one sample, sequenced in a study of OX40 agonist ivuxolimab in advanced cancers. Measured with immunoSEQ multiplex PCR; TCRdb has only the in-frame clones, and not every one. The sample has 120,000 or so clones; just under 95% are singletons. This specimen consisted of CD4+ or CD8+ T cells sorted from blood, obtained in a trial of the OX40 agonist ivuxolimab. The receptor set was obtained from an adult with an advanced solid tumor such as melanoma, head and neck, liver or kidney cancer.

The chain couples TRBV6-1 to TRBJ2-1; the D gene is possibly TRBD2 (6 bases). The germline V gene encodes CDR1 MNHNS and CDR2 SASEGT. Trimming removed 1 base at V and 6 bases at J, with 16 bases between. This CDR3 region has 16 residues. The DNA for the CDR3 is TGTGCCAGCAGTGAAGTTGGGAACCGGGGGAGCAATGAGCAGTTCTTC. Encoded protein: CASSEVGNRGSNEQFF.

The V gene is TRBV9, the J gene TRBJ2-1, with 14 bases matching TRBD2. The CDR3 is made up of 17 amino acids. V was clipped by 4 bases and J by 3 bases; unmatched bases: 6. Germline V gives CDR1 SGDLS, CDR2 YYNGEE. CDR3 protein: CASSLGTSGGNYNEQFF. CDR3 DNA sequence: TGTGCCAGCAGCCTGGGGACTAGCGGGGGTAACTACAATGAGCAGTTCTTC.

The chain has TRBV5-1 and TRBJ2-1; D uncertain. Trimming removed 0 bases at V and 0 bases at J, with 10 bases between. CDR1 is SGHRS and CDR2 is YFSETQ in the germline V gene. This CDR3 contains 16 residues. The CDR3 DNA reads TGCGCCAGCAGCTTGGCAGCGAGAAGCTCCTACAATGAGCAGTTCTTC. It specifies CASSLAARSSYNEQFF.

CDR3 amino acids: CASSPLARVGGYEQYF. The CDR3 DNA follows: TGTGCCAGCAGCCCGCTGGCGAGGGTGGGAGGGTACGAGCAGTACTTC. The chain joins TRBV11-2 to TRBJ2-7; 7 positions match TRBD2. The germline CDR1 and CDR2 sequences are SGHAT and FQNNGV. Trimming at V came to 5 bases and at J to 4 bases, leaving 14 bases not matched to a gene. CDR3 length equals 16 residues. Full variable domain (remainder filled in from reference TRBV11-2 and TRBJ2-7): EAGVAQSPRYKIIEKRQSVAFWCNPISGHATLYWYQQILGQGPKLLIQFQNNGVVDDSQLPKDRFSAERLKGVDSTLKIQPAKLEDSAVYLCASSPLARVGGYEQYFGPGTRLTVT.

The chain employs TRBV6-6 and TRBJ1-2; TRBD1 aligns across 7 bases. Per germline, CDR1 MNHNY and CDR2 SVGAGI (reference sequence). The CDR3 is made up of 16 amino acids. The trim removed 6 bases at V and 2 bases at J, leaving 12 bases unmatched. CDR3 DNA sequence: TGTGCCAGCAGCAATAGGGGGCTTGGACAGAACTATGGCTACACCTTC. It yields the protein CASSNRGLGQNYGYTF.

The chain uses TRBV30 and TRBJ2-1; 11 positions agree with TRBD2. The CDR3 has 18 residues. Germline V gives CDR1 GTSNPN, CDR2 SVGIG (reference sequence). The V gene end was trimmed by 3 bases and the J gene end by 4 bases; junction bases not matched to a gene: 14. CDR3 DNA sequence: TGTGCCTGGAGGAGACTAGCGGGGCAAACTTCGATATACAATGAGCAGTTCTTC. Its protein product is CAWRRLAGQTSIYNEQFF.

V and J are TRBV4-3 and TRBJ2-7; 13 nucleotides match TRBD2. CDR1 LGHNA and CDR2 YSLEER come from the germline V gene. This CDR3 is built from 15 residues. V lost 4 bases to trimming and J lost 6 bases; unmatched junction nucleotides: 6. DNA for the CDR3: TGCGCCAGCAGCCTTGGGACTAGCGGGAAGGGCGAGCAGTACTTC. It yields the protein CASSLGTSGKGEQYF.

V and J are TRBV30 and TRBJ1-1; D unresolved. V lost 4 bases to trimming and J lost 2 bases, with 5 bases between them. The CDR3 covers 11 residues. Germline CDR1 is GTSNPN and CDR2 is SVGIG (reference sequence). CDR3 in DNA: TGTGCCTGGAAGGAAAACACTGAAGCTTTCTTT. Translating it yields CAWKENTEAFF.

This chain links TRBV14 with TRBJ2-7; TRBD1 matches at 9 bases. Germline V gene sequence: CDR1 SGHDN, CDR2 FVKESK. The CDR3 sequence is 15 residues long. Trimming removed 5 bases from V and 7 bases from J; junction bases left unmatched: 12. The CDR3 is CASSVPGTGFGEQYF. In DNA form, the CDR3 reads TGTGCCAGCAGCGTACCCGGGACAGGGTTCGGAGAGCAGTACTTC.

V gene TRBV18 combines with J gene TRBJ1-5, with unresolved D. The length of the CDR3 is 14 residues. Trimming left V 2 bases short and J 5 bases short, with 10 bases between. Germline V lookup: CDR1 KGHSH, CDR2 LQKENI. As DNA, the CDR3 is TGTGCCAGCTCACCATTTCCCGTGGATCAGCCCCAGCATTTT. Its protein is CASSPFPVDQPQHF.

The chain has TRBV10-3 and TRBJ2-5, with D possibly being TRBD1 or TRBD2 (6 bases each). Germline CDR1 and CDR2: ENHRY and SYGVKD. Trimming removed 0 bases from V and 12 bases from J, with 14 bases in between. The CDR3 has 13 amino acids. The CDR3 DNA reads as TGTGCCATCAGTGAGTCGGATTTGGGGGGCAAGTACTTC. This sequence encodes CAISESDLGGKYF.

The V and J genes are TRBV6-6 and TRBJ2-5; D call uncertain. V lost 5 bases and J lost 5, with 6 bases in between. CDR3 size: 11 residues. The germline gives CDR1 MNHNY, CDR2 SVGAGI (reference sequence). In DNA, the CDR3 is TGTGCCAGCAGTAAAGCGGAGACCCAGTACTTC. This codes for CASSKAETQYF.

The chain employs TRBV4-1 and TRBJ1-2, with 8 bases matching TRBD1. Trimming removed 1 base from V and 4 bases from J; junction bases left unmatched: 14. CDR3 length: 18 residues. In germline, CDR1 is MGHRA, CDR2 YSYEKL. The CDR3 sequence is CASSQARQGRSYGYGYTF. For the CDR3, the DNA is TGCGCCAGCAGCCAAGCCCGACAGGGGAGAAGCTATGGCTATGGCTACACCTTC.

V is TRBV7-2 and J is TRBJ2-2; 12 bases agree with TRBD2. The CDR3 runs 17 residues. The germline gives CDR1 SGHTA, CDR2 FQGNSA. With 5 bases clipped from V and 0 bases from J, the junction kept 4 bases outside the gene matches. CDR3 region: CASSARTSGANTGELFF. CDR3 bases: TGTGCCAGCAGCGCCAGGACTAGCGGGGCGAACACCGGGGAGCTGTTTTTT.

The chain couples TRBV19 to TRBJ1-4; no clear D gene. Trimming cost V 4 bases and J 7 bases, with 13 bases left between them. CDR1 and CDR2 (germline): LNHDA, SQIVND (reference sequence). The CDR3 length is 14 residues. In DNA, the CDR3 is TGTGCCAGTAGTACCGAGCTGGGGTTTGAAAAACTGTTTTTT. Translation: CASSTELGFEKLFF. The entire variable domain, with the rest obtained from reference TRBV19 and TRBJ1-4, is as follows: DGGITQSPKYLFRKEGQNVTLSCEQNLNHDAMYWYRQDPGQGLRLIYYSQIVNDFQKGDIAEGYSVSREKKESFPLTVTSAQKNPTAFYLCASSTELGFEKLFFGSGTQLSVL.

The V gene is TRBV15, the J gene TRBJ1-6; the match to TRBD1 covers 10 bases. From germline, CDR1 is LNHNV and CDR2 YYDKDF (reference sequence). The trim removed 4 bases at V and 4 bases at J, leaving 7 bases unmatched. This CDR3 is built from 17 residues. The CDR3 sequence: CATSTLGDRGYNSPLHF. DNA for the CDR3: TGTGCCACCAGCACGTTGGGGGACAGGGGTTATAATTCACCCCTCCACTTT.

DNA of the CDR3: TGCAGCGTTGAACGACTAGCGGGTCGGGAGACCCAGTACTTC. Encoded protein: CSVERLAGRETQYF. The chain joins TRBV29-1 to TRBJ2-5, with 10 bases aligning to TRBD2. CDR1 is SQVTM and CDR2 is ANQGSEA in the germline V gene. Unmatched junction bases numbered 5, after V lost 2 bases and J lost 5 bases. The CDR3 extends over 14 amino acids. Full variable domain (rest looked up from reference TRBV29-1 and TRBJ2-5): SAVISQKPSRDICQRGTSLTIQCQVDSQVTMMFWYRQQPGQSLTLIATANQGSEATYESGFVIDKFPISRPNLTFSTLTVSNMSPEDSSIYLCSVERLAGRETQYFGPGTRLLVL.

This clone was counted only a few times. The chain combines TRBV7-9 with TRBJ2-7, with D possibly TRBD2 on 6 matching bases. V lost 8 bases and J lost 4, with 9 bases in between. Per the germline V gene, CDR1 is SEHNR and CDR2 is FQNEAQ (reference sequence). The CDR3 runs 11 residues. CDR3 coding DNA: TGTGCCAGCGTCCGGGGGTACGAGCAGTACTTC. This translates into CASVRGYEQYF.

The rearrangement links TRBV30 to TRBJ1-2, with 8 positions matching TRBD1. With 4 bases clipped from V and 4 bases from J, the junction kept 5 bases outside the gene matches. CDR3 length: 13 amino acids. In germline, CDR1 is GTSNPN, CDR2 SVGIG (reference sequence). CDR3 sequence: CAWNQDRGYGYTF. The CDR3 coding sequence is TGTGCCTGGAACCAAGACAGGGGCTATGGCTACACCTTC.

The gene calls are TRBV4-2 and TRBJ1-4, with 8 positions matching TRBD1. Trimming took 0 bases from V and 7 from J; bases not matched to a gene: 4. Germline V lookup: CDR1 LGHNA, CDR2 YNFKEQ. This CDR3 region has 15 residues. The CDR3 DNA reads TGTGCCAGCAGCCAAGAGGACAGGGTTGGTGAAAAACTGTTTTTT. This encodes CASSQEDRVGEKLFF.

CDR3 sequence (DNA): TGTGCTAGTGGTTTGGGACCCCTTAACTATGGCTACACCTTC. This gives the protein CASGLGPLNYGYTF. The chain uses TRBV12-5 and TRBJ1-2; D not certain. The CDR3 is 14 amino acids. Germline V gives CDR1 LGHNT, CDR2 FRNRAP. Trimming took 1 base from V and 1 from J, leaving 7 bases between them.

The chain recombines TRBV6-5 with TRBJ2-7; the match to TRBD1 covers 9 bases. After removal of 2 bases from V and 0 bases from J, the junction contained 2 bases not matched to a gene. In germline, CDR1 is MNHEY, CDR2 SVGAGI. The CDR3 runs 15 residues. The DNA for the CDR3 is TGTGCCAGCAGTTACAGGGACAGGGCCTCCTACGAGCAGTACTTC. This codes for CASSYRDRASYEQYF.

The V call is TRBV5-1, the J call TRBJ2-7; D tentatively fits TRBD1 or TRBD2 (5 bases each). Trimming cost V 1 base and J 1 base, with 12 bases left between them. The CDR3 consists of 15 residues. CDR1 SGHRS and CDR2 YFSETQ come from the germline V gene. In DNA form, the CDR3 reads TGCGCCAGCAGCTTGAATTGGGGGAATTCCTACGAGCAGTACTTC. Encoded protein: CASSLNWGNSYEQYF.

The chain is built from TRBV11-3 and TRBJ2-3; tentatively, D is TRBD2 (6 bases). Germline assignment: CDR1 SGHNT and CDR2 YENEEA. CDR3 length: 19 residues. With 0 bases removed from V and 0 bases from J, the gap between germline ends came to 19 bases. The CDR3 nucleotides read TGTGCCAGCAGCTTAGAAGTGCCGCTCGGGAGAACCAGCACAGATACGCAGTATTTT. This sequence encodes CASSLEVPLGRTSTDTQYF. The full variable domain, with the rest looked up from reference TRBV11-3 and TRBJ2-3, is EAGVVQSPRYKIIEKKQPVAFWCNPISGHNTLYWYLQNLGQGPELLIRYENEEAVDDSQLPKDRFSAERLKGVDSTLKIQPAELGDSAVYLCASSLEVPLGRTSTDTQYFGPGTRLTVL.